These T cell receptor beta chains were read from a single sample in a study of STAT5B mutations in CD4+ large granular lymphocyte leukemia. Profiled with immunoSEQ multiplex PCR; TCRdb holds only in-frame clones, not every one. The sample has about 35,000 clones; 65% to 70% are singletons. The sample consisted of CD4+ T cells from blood buffy coats. The receptors derive from a human donor in good health. The CDR3 runs from the conserved cysteine through the conserved F or W. D genes are given only for firm matches. Clone size appears in some rows only: once, few, many, or a class for an expanded clone.

J | size | D | V | DNA | CDR3
TRBJ1-5 | . | TRBD1 | TRBV2 | TGTGCCAGCAGACCACCGGGACAGCCCGATCAGCCCCAGCATTTT | CASRPPGQPDQPQHF
TRBJ1-4 | . | . | TRBV4-3 | TGCGCCAGCAGAAGGGACGGCCTTGAAAAACTGTTTTTT | CASRRDGLEKLFF
TRBJ2-7 | . | TRBD1 | TRBV5-1 | TGCGCCAGCAGCAGGACCGGGACAGGGGGACCCACTACCCACGAGCAGTACTTC | CASSRTGTGGPTTHEQYF
TRBJ2-5 | . | . | TRBV9 | TGTGCCAGCAGCTCTTCCAGGGGGACCCAGTACTTC | CASSSSRGTQYF
TRBJ2-5 | . | TRBD2 | TRBV9 | TGTGCCAGCAGCGTAGGAACTAGCGGGGTCTCAGAGACCCAGTACTTC | CASSVGTSGVSETQYF
TRBJ1-2 | . | . | TRBV10-1 | TGCGCCAGCAGCGGATATAATGGCTACACCTTC | CASSGYNGYTF
TRBJ2-7 | . | . | TRBV7-2 | TGTGCCAGCAGCTTAGGATCACGGGGCTCAGGGTACGAGCAGTACTTC | CASSLGSRGSGYEQYF
TRBJ2-1 | . | TRBD2 | TRBV27 | TGTGCCAGCACCCCCGCCCCGGGACTAGCTTACAATGAGCAGTTCTTC | CASTPAPGLAYNEQFF
TRBJ2-4 | . | . | TRBV7-3 | TGTGCCAGCAGCTTAACGGGGGGAAACATTCAGTACTTC | CASSLTGGNIQYF
TRBJ1-3 | . | TRBD1 | TRBV5-5 | TGTGCCAGCAGCGGGGGACAGGGAGGAAACACCATATATTTT | CASSGGQGGNTIYF
TRBJ2-7 | . | . | TRBV7-2 | TGTGCCAGCAGCGGGCCGGGACTGCTCTCCTACGAGCAGTACTTC | CASSGPGLLSYEQYF
TRBJ1-1 | . | . | TRBV19 | TGTGCCAGTAGTAGGTCCCCGCAGAACACTGAAGCTTTCTTT | CASSRSPQNTEAFF
TRBJ1-4 | . | . | TRBV21-1 | TGTGCCAGCAGCTTCTCCGGGACAGGGAATGAAAAACTGTTTTTT | CASSFSGTGNEKLFF
TRBJ2-1 | . | . | TRBV5-1 | TGCGCCAGCAGCTTAGACTCTCTGGGCAATGAGCAGTTCTTC | CASSLDSLGNEQFF
TRBJ2-6 | once | TRBD1 | TRBV11-3 | TGTGCCAGCAGCTTAAGGACAGGGCGTCTCTCTGGGGCCAACGTCCTGACTTTC | CASSLRTGRLSGANVLTF
TRBJ1-2 | few | . | TRBV7-9 | TGTGCCAGCAGCTTTGGGGAATCGACCTATGGCTACACCTTC | CASSFGESTYGYTF